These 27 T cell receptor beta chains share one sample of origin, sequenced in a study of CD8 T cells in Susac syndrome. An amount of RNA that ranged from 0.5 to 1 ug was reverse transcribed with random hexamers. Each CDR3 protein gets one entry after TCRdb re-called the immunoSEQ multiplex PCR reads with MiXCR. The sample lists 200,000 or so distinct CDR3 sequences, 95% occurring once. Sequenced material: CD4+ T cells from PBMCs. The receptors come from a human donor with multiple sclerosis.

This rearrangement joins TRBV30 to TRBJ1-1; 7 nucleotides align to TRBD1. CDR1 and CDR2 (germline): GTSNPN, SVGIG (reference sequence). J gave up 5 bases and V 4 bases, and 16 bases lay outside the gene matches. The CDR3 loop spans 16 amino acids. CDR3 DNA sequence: TGTGCCTGGAACGTAATGGCGGTAACAGGGGAGACTGAAGCTTTCTTT. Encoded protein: CAWNVMAVTGETEAFF.

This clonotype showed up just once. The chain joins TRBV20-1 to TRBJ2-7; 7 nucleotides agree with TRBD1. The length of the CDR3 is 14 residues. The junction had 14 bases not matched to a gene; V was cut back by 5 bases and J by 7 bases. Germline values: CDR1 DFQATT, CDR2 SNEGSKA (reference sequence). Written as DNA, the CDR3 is TGCAGTGCTTTGACAGGGCTTTCGAGTTGGGAGCAGTACTTC. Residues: CSALTGLSSWEQYF.

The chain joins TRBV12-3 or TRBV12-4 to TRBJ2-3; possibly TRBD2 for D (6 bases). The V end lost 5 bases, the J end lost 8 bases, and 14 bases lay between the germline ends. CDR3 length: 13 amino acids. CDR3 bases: TGTGCCAGCAGTGGGGGGAGTTATGTTACGCAGTATTTT. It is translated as CASSGGSYVTQYF.

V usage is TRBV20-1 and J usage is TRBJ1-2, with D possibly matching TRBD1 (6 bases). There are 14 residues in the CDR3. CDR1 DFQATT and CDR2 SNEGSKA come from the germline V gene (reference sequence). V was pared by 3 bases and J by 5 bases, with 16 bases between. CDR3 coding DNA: TGCAGTGCTAGGGGCAGGGGAGATTGGTATGGCTACACCTTC. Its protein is CSARGRGDWYGYTF.

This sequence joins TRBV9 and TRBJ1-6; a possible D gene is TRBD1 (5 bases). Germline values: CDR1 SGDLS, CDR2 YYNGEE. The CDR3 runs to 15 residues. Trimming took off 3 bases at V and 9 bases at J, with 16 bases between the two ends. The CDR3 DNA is TGTGCCAGCAGCGGCCCTCGGGACGGAAGTTCACCCCTCCACTTT. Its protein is CASSGPRDGSSPLHF.

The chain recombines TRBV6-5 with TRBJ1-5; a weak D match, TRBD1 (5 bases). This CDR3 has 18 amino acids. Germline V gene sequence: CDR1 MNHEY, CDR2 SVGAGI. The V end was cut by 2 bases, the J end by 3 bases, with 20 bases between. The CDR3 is CASSYNRVVGRDNQPQHF. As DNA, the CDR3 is TGTGCCAGCAGTTACAACCGAGTGGTCGGCAGGGACAATCAGCCCCAGCATTTT.

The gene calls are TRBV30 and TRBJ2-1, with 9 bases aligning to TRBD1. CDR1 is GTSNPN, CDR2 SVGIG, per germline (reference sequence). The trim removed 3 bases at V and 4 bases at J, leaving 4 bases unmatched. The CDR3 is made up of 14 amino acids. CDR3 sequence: CAWRGGTGYNEQFF. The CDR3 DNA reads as TGTGCCTGGAGGGGCGGGACAGGGTACAATGAGCAGTTCTTC.

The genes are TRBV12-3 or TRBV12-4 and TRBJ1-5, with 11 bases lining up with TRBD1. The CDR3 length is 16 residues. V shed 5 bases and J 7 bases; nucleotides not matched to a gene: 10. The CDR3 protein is CASSRTGGEHGQPQHF. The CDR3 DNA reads TGTGCCAGCAGTCGGACAGGGGGCGAGCATGGGCAGCCCCAGCATTTT.

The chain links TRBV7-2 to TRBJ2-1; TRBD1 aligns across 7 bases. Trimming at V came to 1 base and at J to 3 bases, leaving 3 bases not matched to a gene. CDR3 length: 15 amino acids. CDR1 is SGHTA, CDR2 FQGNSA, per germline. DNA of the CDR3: TGTGCCAGCAGCTTAGGCCGGGACAGCTACAATGAGCAGTTCTTC. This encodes CASSLGRDSYNEQFF.

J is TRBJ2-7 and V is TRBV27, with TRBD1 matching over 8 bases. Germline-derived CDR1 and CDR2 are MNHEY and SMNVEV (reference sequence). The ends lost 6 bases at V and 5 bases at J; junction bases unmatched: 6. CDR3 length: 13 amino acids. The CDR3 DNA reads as TGTGCCAGCAGGAGGCAGGGGGCAAACGAGCAGTACTTC. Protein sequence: CASRRQGANEQYF.

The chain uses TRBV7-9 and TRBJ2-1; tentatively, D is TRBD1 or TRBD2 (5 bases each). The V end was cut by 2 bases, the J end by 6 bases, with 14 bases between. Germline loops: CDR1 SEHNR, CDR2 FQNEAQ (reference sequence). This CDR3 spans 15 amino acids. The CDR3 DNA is TGTGCCAGCAGCTTACGGGGCGTCGAGTCCAATGAGCAGTTCTTC. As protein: CASSLRGVESNEQFF.

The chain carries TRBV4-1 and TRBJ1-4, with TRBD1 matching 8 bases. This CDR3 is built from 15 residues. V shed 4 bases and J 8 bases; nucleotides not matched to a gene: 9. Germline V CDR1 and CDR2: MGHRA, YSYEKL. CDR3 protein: CASSLTRTGYEKLFF. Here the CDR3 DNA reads TGCGCCAGCAGCCTCACCCGGACAGGGTACGAAAAACTGTTTTTT.

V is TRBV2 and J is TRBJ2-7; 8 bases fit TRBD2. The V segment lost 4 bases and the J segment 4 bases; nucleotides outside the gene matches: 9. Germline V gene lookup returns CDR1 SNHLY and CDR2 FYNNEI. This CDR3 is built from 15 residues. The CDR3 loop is CASSGPAGGQYEQYF. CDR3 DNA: TGTGCCAGCAGTGGCCCGGCGGGGGGCCAATACGAGCAGTACTTC. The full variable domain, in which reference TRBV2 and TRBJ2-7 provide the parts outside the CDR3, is EPEVTQTPSHQVTQMGQEVILRCVPISNHLYFYWYRQILGQKVEFLVSFYNNEISEKSEIFDDQFSVERPDGSNFTLKIRSTKLEDSAMYFCASSGPAGGQYEQYFGPGTRLTVT.

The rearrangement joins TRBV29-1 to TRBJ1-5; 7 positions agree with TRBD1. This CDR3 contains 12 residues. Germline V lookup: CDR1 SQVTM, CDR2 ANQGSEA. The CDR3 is CSVQGGDQPQHF. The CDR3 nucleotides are TGCAGTGTTCAGGGGGGGGATCAGCCCCAGCATTTT. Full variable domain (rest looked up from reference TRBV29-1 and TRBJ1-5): SAVISQKPSRDICQRGTSLTIQCQVDSQVTMMFWYRQQPGQSLTLIATANQGSEATYESGFVIDKFPISRPNLTFSTLTVSNMSPEDSSIYLCSVQGGDQPQHFGDGTRLSIL.

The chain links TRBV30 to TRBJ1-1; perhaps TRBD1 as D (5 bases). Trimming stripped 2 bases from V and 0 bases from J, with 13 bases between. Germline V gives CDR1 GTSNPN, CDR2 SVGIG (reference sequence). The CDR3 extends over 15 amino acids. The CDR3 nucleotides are TGTGCCTGGAGTCCTAAGGGACGGTTGAACACTGAAGCTTTCTTT. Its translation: CAWSPKGRLNTEAFF. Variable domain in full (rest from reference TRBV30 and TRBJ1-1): SQTIHQWPATLVQPVGSPLSLECTVEGTSNPNLYWYRQAAGRGLQLLFYSVGIGQISSEVPQNLSASRPQDRQFILSSKKLLLSDSGFYLCAWSPKGRLNTEAFFGQGTRLTVV.

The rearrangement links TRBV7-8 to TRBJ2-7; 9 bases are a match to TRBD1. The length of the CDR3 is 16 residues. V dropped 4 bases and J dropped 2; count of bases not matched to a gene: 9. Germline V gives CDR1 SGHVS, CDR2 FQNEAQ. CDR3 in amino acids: CASSSPTGGLPYEQYF. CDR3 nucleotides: TGTGCCAGCAGCTCGCCGACAGGGGGTCTCCCCTACGAGCAGTACTTC.

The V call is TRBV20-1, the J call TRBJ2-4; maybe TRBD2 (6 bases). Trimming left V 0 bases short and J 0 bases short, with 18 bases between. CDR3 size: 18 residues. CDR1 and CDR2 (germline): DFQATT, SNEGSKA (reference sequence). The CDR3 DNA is TGCAGTGCTAGAGAGACGGGACTGGGCTTTTTAGCCAAAAACATTCAGTACTTC. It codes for CSARETGLGFLAKNIQYF.

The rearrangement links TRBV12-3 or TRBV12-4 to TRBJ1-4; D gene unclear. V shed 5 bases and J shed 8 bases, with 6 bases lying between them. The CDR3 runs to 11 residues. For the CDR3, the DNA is TGTGCCAGCAGTACGGGCGAAAAACTGTTTTTT. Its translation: CASSTGEKLFF.

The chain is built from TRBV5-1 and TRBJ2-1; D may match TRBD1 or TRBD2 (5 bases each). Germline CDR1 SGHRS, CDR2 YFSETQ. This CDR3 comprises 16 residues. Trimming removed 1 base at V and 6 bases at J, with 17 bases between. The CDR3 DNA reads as TGCGCCAGCAGCTTGATAGCCGGGACCGGAGGCAATGAGCAGTTCTTC. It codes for CASSLIAGTGGNEQFF.

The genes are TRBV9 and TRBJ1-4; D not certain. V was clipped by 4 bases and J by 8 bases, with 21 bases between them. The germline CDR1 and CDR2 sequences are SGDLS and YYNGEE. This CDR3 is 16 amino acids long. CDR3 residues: CASSPTGRESLEKLFF. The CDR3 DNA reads TGTGCCAGCAGCCCAACGGGCAGAGAGAGTTTGGAAAAACTGTTTTTT.

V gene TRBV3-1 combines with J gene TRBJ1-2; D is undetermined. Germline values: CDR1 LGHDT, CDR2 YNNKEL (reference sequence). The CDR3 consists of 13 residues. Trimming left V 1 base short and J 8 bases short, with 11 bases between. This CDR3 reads CASSQVGPQGYTF. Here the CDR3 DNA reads TGTGCCAGCAGCCAAGTTGGGCCGCAAGGCTACACCTTC.

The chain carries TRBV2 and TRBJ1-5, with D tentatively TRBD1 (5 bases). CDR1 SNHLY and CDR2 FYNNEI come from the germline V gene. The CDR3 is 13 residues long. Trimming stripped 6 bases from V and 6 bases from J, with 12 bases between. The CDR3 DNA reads TGTGCCAGCAGGGGCCGCGGGGGTCAGCCCCAGCATTTT. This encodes CASRGRGGQPQHF.

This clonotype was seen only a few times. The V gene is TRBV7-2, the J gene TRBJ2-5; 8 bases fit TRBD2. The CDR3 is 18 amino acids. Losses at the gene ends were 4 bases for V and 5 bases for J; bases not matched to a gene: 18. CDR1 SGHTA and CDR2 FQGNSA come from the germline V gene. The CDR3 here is CASSSRGEASGPLETQYF. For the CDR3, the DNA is TGTGCCAGCAGCTCGAGGGGAGAGGCTAGCGGGCCCCTGGAGACCCAGTACTTC.

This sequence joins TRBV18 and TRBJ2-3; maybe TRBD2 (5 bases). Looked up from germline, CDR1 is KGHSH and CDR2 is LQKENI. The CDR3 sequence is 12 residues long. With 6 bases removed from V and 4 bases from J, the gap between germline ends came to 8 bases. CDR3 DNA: TGTGCCAGCTCCCGGGAACCAGATACGCAGTATTTT. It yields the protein CASSREPDTQYF.

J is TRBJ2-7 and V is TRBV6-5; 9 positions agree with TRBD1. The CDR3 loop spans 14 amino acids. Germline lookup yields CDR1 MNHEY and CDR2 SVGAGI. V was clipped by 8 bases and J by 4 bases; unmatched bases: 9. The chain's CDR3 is CASGHTGGRYEQYF. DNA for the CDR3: TGTGCCAGCGGCCACACAGGGGGCCGATACGAGCAGTACTTC.

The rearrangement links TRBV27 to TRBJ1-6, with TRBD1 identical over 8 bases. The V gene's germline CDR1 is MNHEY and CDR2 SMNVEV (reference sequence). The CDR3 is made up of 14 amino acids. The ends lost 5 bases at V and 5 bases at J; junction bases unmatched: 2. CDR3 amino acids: CASSRQGNNSPLHF. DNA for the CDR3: TGTGCCAGCAGTCGACAGGGGAATAATTCACCCCTCCACTTT.

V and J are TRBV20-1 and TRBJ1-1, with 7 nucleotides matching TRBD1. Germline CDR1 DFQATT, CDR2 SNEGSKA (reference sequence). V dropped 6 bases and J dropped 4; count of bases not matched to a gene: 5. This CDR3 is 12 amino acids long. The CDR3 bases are TGCAGTGCCCTAAGGGGGCTCACTGAAGCTTTCTTT. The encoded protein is CSALRGLTEAFF.